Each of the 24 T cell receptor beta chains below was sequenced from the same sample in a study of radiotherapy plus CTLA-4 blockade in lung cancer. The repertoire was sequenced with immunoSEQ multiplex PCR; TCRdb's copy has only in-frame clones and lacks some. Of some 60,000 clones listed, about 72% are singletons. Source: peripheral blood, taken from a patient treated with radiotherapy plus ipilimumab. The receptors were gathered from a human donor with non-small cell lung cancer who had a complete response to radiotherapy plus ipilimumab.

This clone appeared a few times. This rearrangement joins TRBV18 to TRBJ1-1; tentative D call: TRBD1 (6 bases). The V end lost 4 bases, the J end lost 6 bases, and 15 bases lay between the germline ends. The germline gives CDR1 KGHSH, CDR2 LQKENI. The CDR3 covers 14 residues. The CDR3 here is CASSLRTDPSEAFF. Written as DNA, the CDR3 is TGTGCCAGCTCACTACGGACAGACCCCTCTGAAGCTTTCTTT. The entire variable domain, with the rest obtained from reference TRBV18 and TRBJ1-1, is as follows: NAGVMQNPRHLVRRRGQEARLRCSPMKGHSHVYWYRQLPEEGLKFMVYLQKENIIDESGMPKERFSAEFPKEGPSILRIQQVVRGDSAAYFCASSLRTDPSEAFFGQGTRLTVV.

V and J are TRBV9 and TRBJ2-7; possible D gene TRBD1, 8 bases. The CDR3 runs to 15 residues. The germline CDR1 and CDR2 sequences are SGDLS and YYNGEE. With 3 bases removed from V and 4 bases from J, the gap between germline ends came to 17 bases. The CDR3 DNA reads TGTGCCAGCAGCGGACAGGGGAGGGCAGGGTACGAGCAGTACTTC. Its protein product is CASSGQGRAGYEQYF.

Here the CDR3 DNA reads TGTGCCAGCAGTTATCAAGGGGAACTCTCCGAGCAGTACTTC. Its protein product is CASSYQGELSEQYF. J is TRBJ2-7 and V is TRBV6-5; D is possibly TRBD1 (5 bases). Germline CDR1 reads MNHEY; CDR2 reads SVGAGI. Trimming stripped 3 bases from V and 6 bases from J, with 15 bases between. This CDR3 is built from 14 residues.

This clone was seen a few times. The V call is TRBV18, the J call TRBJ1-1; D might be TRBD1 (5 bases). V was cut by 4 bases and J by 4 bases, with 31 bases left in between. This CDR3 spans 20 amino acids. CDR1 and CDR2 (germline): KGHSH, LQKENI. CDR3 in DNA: TGTGCCAGCTCACATGGCAGGTTAGCGGGGCGCATTAAGGAGCGCACTGAAGCTTTCTTT. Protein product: CASSHGRLAGRIKERTEAFF.

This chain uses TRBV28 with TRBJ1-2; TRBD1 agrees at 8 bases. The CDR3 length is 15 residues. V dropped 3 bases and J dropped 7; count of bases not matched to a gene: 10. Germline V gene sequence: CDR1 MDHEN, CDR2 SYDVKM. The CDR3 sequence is CASSLGSPGGGGYTF. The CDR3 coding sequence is TGTGCCAGCAGTTTGGGCTCGCCAGGGGGCGGTGGCTACACCTTC.

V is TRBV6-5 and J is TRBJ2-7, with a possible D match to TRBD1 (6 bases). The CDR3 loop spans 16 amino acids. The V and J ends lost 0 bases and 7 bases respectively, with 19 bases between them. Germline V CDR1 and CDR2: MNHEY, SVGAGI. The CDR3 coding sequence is TGTGCCAGCAGTTACTCACCTGGGGACACCAACAAGGAGCAGTACTTC. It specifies CASSYSPGDTNKEQYF.

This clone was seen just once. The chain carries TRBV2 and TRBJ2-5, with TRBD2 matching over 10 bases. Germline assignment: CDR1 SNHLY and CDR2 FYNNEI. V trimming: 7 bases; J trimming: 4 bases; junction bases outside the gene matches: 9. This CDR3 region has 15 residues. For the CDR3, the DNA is TGTGCCAGCACCCAAGGGGGGACTAGCGCAGAGACCCAGTACTTC. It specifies CASTQGGTSAETQYF.

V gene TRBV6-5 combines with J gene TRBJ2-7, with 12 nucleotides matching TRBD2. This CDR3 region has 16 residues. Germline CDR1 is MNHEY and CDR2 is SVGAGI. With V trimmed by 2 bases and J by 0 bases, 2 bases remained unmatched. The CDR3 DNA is TGTGCCAGCAGTTACACTAGCGGGGGGTTCTCCTACGAGCAGTACTTC. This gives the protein CASSYTSGGFSYEQYF.

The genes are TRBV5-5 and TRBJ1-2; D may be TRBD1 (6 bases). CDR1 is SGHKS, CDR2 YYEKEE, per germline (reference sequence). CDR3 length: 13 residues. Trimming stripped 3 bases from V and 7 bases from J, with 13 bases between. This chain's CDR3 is CASSSWDNSGYTF. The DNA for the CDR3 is TGTGCCAGCAGCTCCTGGGACAATAGTGGCTACACCTTC.

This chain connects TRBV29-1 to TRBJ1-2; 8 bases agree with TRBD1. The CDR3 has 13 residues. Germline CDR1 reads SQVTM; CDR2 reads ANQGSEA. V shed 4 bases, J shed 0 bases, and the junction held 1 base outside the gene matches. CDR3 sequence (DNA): TGCAGCGTTGGGACAGGGACTAACTATGGCTACACCTTC. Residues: CSVGTGTNYGYTF.

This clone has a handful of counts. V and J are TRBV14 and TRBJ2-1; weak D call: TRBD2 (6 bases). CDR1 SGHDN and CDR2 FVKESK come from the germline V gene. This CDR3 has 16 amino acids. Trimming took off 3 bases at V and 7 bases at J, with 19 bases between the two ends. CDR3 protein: CASSHGSGLRRNEQFF. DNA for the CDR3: TGTGCCAGCAGCCATGGCAGTGGACTAAGGAGAAATGAGCAGTTCTTC.

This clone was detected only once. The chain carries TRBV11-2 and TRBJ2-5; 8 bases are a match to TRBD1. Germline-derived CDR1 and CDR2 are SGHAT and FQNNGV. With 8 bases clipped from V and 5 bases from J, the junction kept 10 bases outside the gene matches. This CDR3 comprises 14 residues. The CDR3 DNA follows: TGTGCCAGCGCGAGGGACAGGCTAGGGGAGACCCAGTACTTC. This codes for CASARDRLGETQYF.

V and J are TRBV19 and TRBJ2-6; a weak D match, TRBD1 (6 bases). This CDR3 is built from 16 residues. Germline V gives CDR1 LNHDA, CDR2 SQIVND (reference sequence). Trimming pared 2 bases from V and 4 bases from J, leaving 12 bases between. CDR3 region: CASSILAGVGANVLTF. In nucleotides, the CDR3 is TGTGCCAGTAGTATATTGGCAGGGGTCGGGGCCAACGTCCTGACTTTC.

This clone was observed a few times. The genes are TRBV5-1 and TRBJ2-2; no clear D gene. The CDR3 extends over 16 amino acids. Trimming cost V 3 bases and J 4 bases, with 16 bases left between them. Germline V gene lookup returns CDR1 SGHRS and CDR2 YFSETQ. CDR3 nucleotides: TGCGCCAGCAGCTCTCAACTTACTATCTTCACCGGGGAGCTGTTTTTT. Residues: CASSSQLTIFTGELFF. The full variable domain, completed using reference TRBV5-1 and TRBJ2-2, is KAGVTQTPRYLIKTRGQQVTLSCSPISGHRSVSWYQQTPGQGLQFLFEYFSETQRNKGNFPGRFSGRQFSNSRSEMNVSTLELGDSALYLCASSSQLTIFTGELFFGEGSRLTVL.

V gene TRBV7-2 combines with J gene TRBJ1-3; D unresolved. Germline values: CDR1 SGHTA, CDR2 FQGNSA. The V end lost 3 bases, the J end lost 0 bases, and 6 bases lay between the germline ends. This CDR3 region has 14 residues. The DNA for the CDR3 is TGTGCCAGCAGCTTCGACTTCTCTGGAAACACCATATATTTT. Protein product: CASSFDFSGNTIYF.

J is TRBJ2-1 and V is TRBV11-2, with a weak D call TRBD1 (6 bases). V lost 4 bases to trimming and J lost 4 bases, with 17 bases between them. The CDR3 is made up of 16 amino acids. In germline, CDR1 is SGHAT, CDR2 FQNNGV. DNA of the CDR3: TGTGCCAGCAGCTCCCCTAGGGGGAGTGGGTACAATGAGCAGTTCTTC. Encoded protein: CASSSPRGSGYNEQFF. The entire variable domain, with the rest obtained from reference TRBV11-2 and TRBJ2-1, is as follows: EAGVAQSPRYKIIEKRQSVAFWCNPISGHATLYWYQQILGQGPKLLIQFQNNGVVDDSQLPKDRFSAERLKGVDSTLKIQPAKLEDSAVYLCASSSPRGSGYNEQFFGPGTRLTVL.

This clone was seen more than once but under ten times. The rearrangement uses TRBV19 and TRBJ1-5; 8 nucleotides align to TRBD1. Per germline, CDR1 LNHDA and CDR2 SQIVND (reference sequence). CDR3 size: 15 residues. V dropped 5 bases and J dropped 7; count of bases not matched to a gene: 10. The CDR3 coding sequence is TGTGCCAGTAGTGTCGACAGGGGTCGTAAGCAGCCCCAGCATTTT. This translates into CASSVDRGRKQPQHF.

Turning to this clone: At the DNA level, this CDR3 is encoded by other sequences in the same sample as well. The DNA of the CDR3 is TGTGCCAGCAGTGAACGGCAGGGGACTGAAGCTTTCTTT. Translation gives CASSERQGTEAFF. J is TRBJ1-1 and V is TRBV6-1, with a weak D call TRBD1 (6 bases). The germline CDR1 and CDR2 sequences are MNHNS and SASEGT. The CDR3 totals 13 residues. The germline V and J ends were trimmed by 2 bases and 5 bases, with 9 bases remaining between them.

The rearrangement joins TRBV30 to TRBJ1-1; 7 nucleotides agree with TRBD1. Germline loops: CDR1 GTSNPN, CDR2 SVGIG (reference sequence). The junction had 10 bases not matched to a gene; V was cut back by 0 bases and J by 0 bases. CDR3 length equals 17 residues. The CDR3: CAWSVDRDRTMNTEAFF. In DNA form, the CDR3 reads TGTGCCTGGAGTGTTGACAGGGATCGAACAATGAACACTGAAGCTTTCTTT.

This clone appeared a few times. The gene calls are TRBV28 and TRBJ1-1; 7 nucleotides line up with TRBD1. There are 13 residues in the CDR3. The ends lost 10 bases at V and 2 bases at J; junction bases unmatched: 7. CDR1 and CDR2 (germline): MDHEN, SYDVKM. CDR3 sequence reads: CATRGQINTEAFF. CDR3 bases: TGTGCCACGCGGGGACAGATTAACACTGAAGCTTTCTTT.

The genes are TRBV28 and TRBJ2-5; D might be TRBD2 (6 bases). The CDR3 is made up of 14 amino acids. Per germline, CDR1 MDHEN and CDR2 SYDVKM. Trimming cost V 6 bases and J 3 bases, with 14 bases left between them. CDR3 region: CASRDAGNKETQYF. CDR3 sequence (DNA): TGTGCCAGCAGAGATGCGGGGAATAAAGAGACCCAGTACTTC.

This CDR3 reads CASSPQATNYGYTF. As DNA, the CDR3 is TGTGCCAGCAGCCCTCAGGCTACTAACTATGGCTACACCTTC. This chain joins TRBV9 and TRBJ1-2; D ambiguous. The CDR3 length is 14 residues. Per germline, CDR1 SGDLS and CDR2 YYNGEE. Trimming pared 4 bases from V and 0 bases from J, leaving 10 bases between.

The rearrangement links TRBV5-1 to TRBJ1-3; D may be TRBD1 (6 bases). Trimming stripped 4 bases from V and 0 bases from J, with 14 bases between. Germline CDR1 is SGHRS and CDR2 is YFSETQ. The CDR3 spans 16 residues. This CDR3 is CASSPRTDYSGNTIYF. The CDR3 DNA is TGCGCCAGCAGCCCCCGGACAGATTACTCTGGAAACACCATATATTTT.

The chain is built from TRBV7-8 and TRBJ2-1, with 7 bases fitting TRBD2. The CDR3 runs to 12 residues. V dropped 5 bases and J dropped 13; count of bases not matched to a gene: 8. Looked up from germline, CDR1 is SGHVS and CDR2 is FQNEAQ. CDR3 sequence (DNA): TGTGCCAGCAGCAGGATGACTAGCCTCCAGTTCTTC. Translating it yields CASSRMTSLQFF.